This is a list of T cell receptor beta chains from one sample in a study of blood T cell repertoires in COVID-19. TCRdb's copy holds only in-frame clones and misses some; the assay was immunoSEQ multiplex PCR. Of 100,000 or so clones in the sample, approximately 92% are singletons; the top ten hold under 2%. The sample taken for sequencing was peripheral blood. These receptors were obtained from a woman aged 50 to 65 with COVID-19, enrolled during active disease. Each CDR3 is given with its conserved first and last residue. The D gene is left open where the match is weak. Clone sizes are given selectively: once, few, many, or a class where the clone is expanded.

j_call d_call clone_size v_call cdr3_nt cdr3_aa
TRBJ1-1 - - TRBV10-3 TGTGCCATCAGTGAGTCGAGGGAGGGAACTGAAGCTTTCTTT CAISESREGTEAFF
TRBJ1-5 TRBD1 - TRBV19 TGTGCCAGTAGTCCAGACGGGACAGGCAATCAGCCCCAGCATTTT CASSPDGTGNQPQHF
TRBJ2-1 TRBD1 - TRBV9 TGTGCCAGCAGCGTAGTGCTTAGAGTCTTGAGGACAGGGGCCTACAATGAGCAGTTCTTC CASSVVLRVLRTGAYNEQFF
TRBJ1-2 - - TRBV28 TGTGCCAGCTATCACGGGTTCATGGGCTACACCTTC CASYHGFMGYTF
TRBJ1-1 - - TRBV7-9 TGTGCCAGCAGCTTGATGGGACACGCCGGAATGAACACTGAAGCTTTCTTT CASSLMGHAGMNTEAFF
TRBJ1-5 - - TRBV13 TGTGCCAGCAGCTTACGACAGGCAGGCAATCAGCCCCAGCATTTT CASSLRQAGNQPQHF
TRBJ2-5 - - TRBV7-2 TGTGCCAGCAGCTCCCCCGGTCAGGGGGAGACCCAGTACTTC CASSSPGQGETQYF
TRBJ1-2 - - TRBV9 TGTGCCAGCAGCGTAGGGGAGGGCTTCTATGGCTACACCTTC CASSVGEGFYGYTF
TRBJ2-3 TRBD1 - TRBV5-8 TGTGCCAGCAGCTCCTGGGGACAGGTGATCGGTACAGATACGCAGTATTTT CASSSWGQVIGTDTQYF
TRBJ1-5 - - TRBV19 TGTGCCAGTAGTATCTATCGCGGGGGGCCCCAGCATTTT CASSIYRGGPQHF
TRBJ2-2 - - TRBV27 TGTGCCAGCAGTTTATCCCCCCCACCGACAGTCGGGGAGCTGTTTTTT CASSLSPPPTVGELFF
TRBJ2-7 - once TRBV5-1 TGCGCCAGCAGCTTGGCCCAAGGGGTGGCCTACGAGCAGTACTTC CASSLAQGVAYEQYF
TRBJ2-7 TRBD1 - TRBV3-1/TRBV3-2 TGTGCCAGCAGCCCGGGACAGGGGTACGAGCAGTACTTC CASSPGQGYEQYF
TRBJ2-1 - - TRBV3-1/TRBV3-2 TGTGCCAGCAGCCTCATCTCGGGGGACAATGAGCAGTTCTTC CASSLISGDNEQFF
TRBJ2-4 - - TRBV19 TGTGCCAGTAGTATTGTAATAGGGGTGGCCAAAAACATTCAGTACTTC CASSIVIGVAKNIQYF
TRBJ1-3 TRBD1 once TRBV7-9 TGTGCCAGCAGCCCATCGGGACAGTTCTCTGGAAACACCATATATTTT CASSPSGQFSGNTIYF
TRBJ1-3 TRBD1 - TRBV9 TGTGCCAGCAGCGCACAGGGGGCTGCAGCTGGAAACACCATATATTTT CASSAQGAAAGNTIYF
TRBJ2-3 TRBD2 - TRBV13 TGTGCCAGCAGCTTAGTTACGGGACTAGCGGGGGCCTTTTCCAGAGATACGCAGTATTTT CASSLVTGLAGAFSRDTQYF
TRBJ1-6 TRBD1 - TRBV7-8 TGTGCCAGCAGCCCACGACAGGGAGGTTCACCCCTCCACTTT CASSPRQGGSPLHF
TRBJ2-5 - once TRBV21-1 TGTGCCAGCAACAACGTCCGACGGAGGAAGTACCAAGAGACCCAGTACTTC CASNNVRRRKYQETQYF
TRBJ1-5 TRBD1 - TRBV12-5 TGTGCTAGTGGTAGCTTTCTTGGGACAGGGGGCTACTCCATTTTTGTTCAGCCCCAGCATTTT CASGSFLGTGGYSIFVQPQHF
TRBJ1-2 - - TRBV7-2 TGTGCCAGCATTCCAGCGGGGGGAAATGGGTACGGCTACACCTTC CASIPAGGNGYGYTF
TRBJ1-6 - once TRBV3-1/TRBV3-2 TGTGCCAGCAGCCATTCGACTTATAGGTCACCCCTCCACTTT CASSHSTYRSPLHF
TRBJ2-1 - - TRBV21-1 TGTGCCAGCAGCAAAAGTCCGAGGGGACTGAGAGGCAATGAGCAGTTCTTC CASSKSPRGLRGNEQFF
TRBJ2-1 - - TRBV24-1 TGTGCCACCAGGGACAGTAACCCGAGCTCCTACAATGAGCAGTTCTTC CATRDSNPSSYNEQFF
TRBJ1-2 TRBD1 - TRBV14 TGTGCCAGCAGCACCGGACAGGGGATTCATGGCTACACCTTC CASSTGQGIHGYTF
TRBJ1-1 - - TRBV3-1/TRBV3-2 TGTGCCAGCAGCCAAGTCGGACAGAACACTGAAGCTTTCTTT CASSQVGQNTEAFF
TRBJ1-1 - once TRBV6-5 TGTGCCAGCAGCCCCAGGGGCGAAGCTTTCTTT CASSPRGEAFF
TRBJ2-1 TRBD2 - TRBV11-3 TGTGCCAGCAGCTTAGAGGGGGGGTATGAGCAGTTCTTC CASSLEGGYEQFF
TRBJ2-7 - - TRBV7-2 TGTGCCAGCGAGGACAGTAATATTTACGAGCAGTACTTC CASEDSNIYEQYF
TRBJ2-7 - - TRBV6-5 TGTGCCAGCCCCCTAGTCTCCTACGAGCAGTACTTC CASPLVSYEQYF
TRBJ2-7 - - TRBV30 TGTGCCTGGAGTTCAGGGTGGGCTCGCGAGCAGTACTTC CAWSSGWAREQYF
TRBJ1-1 TRBD1 - TRBV19 TGTGCCAGTAGAATGCAGCAGGGGGCAGGGAACACTGAAGCTTTCTTT CASRMQQGAGNTEAFF
TRBJ2-1 TRBD2 - TRBV14 TGTGCCAGCTCCCCGGCGGGGGGGCGGTCCTACAATGAGCAGTTCTTC CASSPAGGRSYNEQFF
TRBJ1-6 TRBD1 - TRBV28 TGTGCCAGCAGCATGACAGGGAGCTCCTATAATTCACCCCTCCACTTT CASSMTGSSYNSPLHF
TRBJ1-2 - - TRBV6-4 TGTGCCAGCAGTGAATACGGCTATGGCTACACCTTC CASSEYGYGYTF
TRBJ2-2 - - TRBV7-2 TGTGCCAGCAGCTTAAGTGTAGCCGGGGAGCTGTTTTTT CASSLSVAGELFF
TRBJ1-5 TRBD1 - TRBV19 TGTGCCAGTAGTACCGGGACAGGCGTACCCAATCAGCCCCAGCATTTT CASSTGTGVPNQPQHF
TRBJ2-1 - - TRBV10-1 TGCGCCAGCAGTGAGTCGCGGGGCCCGGGGAATGAGCAGTTCTTC CASSESRGPGNEQFF
TRBJ1-4 - - TRBV5-5 TGTGCCAGCAGCTTGGGAGCGAGAGAAAAACTGTTTTTT CASSLGAREKLFF
TRBJ2-2 - - TRBV5-4 TGTGCCAGCACCCGGGGGGCGGGACCGAACACCGGGGAGCTGTTTTTT CASTRGAGPNTGELFF
TRBJ2-2 TRBD1 - TRBV18 TGTGCCAGCTCATCCGACAGGGGAATTACCGGGGAGCTGTTTTTT CASSSDRGITGELFF
TRBJ1-2 - - TRBV10-3 TGTGCCATCACCCCTATACAGGGAAACTATGGCTACACCTTC CAITPIQGNYGYTF
TRBJ2-2 - - TRBV7-6 TGTGCCAGCAGCTATAGGGAGAGCCCCGGCGGGGAGCTGTTTTTT CASSYRESPGGELFF
TRBJ1-1 - - TRBV19 TGTGCCAGTAGGGACTTGAACACTGAAGCTTTCTTT CASRDLNTEAFF
TRBJ1-5 - once TRBV19 TGTGCCAGTAGTCCACGGGGGGGTAGCAATCAGCCCCAGCATTTT CASSPRGGSNQPQHF
TRBJ2-1 TRBD2 - TRBV5-1 TGCGCCAGCAGCCTAATGACTAGCGGGGGGGCCAATGAGCAGTTCTTC CASSLMTSGGANEQFF
TRBJ1-2 - - TRBV7-9 TGTGCCAGCAGCACCCAGGGGACCTCCTATGGCTACACCTTC CASSTQGTSYGYTF
TRBJ2-1 - - TRBV5-4 TGTGCCAGCACCCCGGCAGGGAAAGGCCAGTATGAGCAGTTCTTC CASTPAGKGQYEQFF
TRBJ1-5 - - TRBV12-3/TRBV12-4 TGTGCTTCAGGGGACCTTAATCAGCCCCAGCATTTT CASGDLNQPQHF
TRBJ2-5 TRBD2 - TRBV3-1/TRBV3-2 TGTGCCAGCAGCCACCGGCTAGCGGGGATTCGTGAGACCCAGTACTTC CASSHRLAGIRETQYF
TRBJ2-3 - - TRBV27 TGTGCCAGCAGGGGGAGTACAGATACGCAGTATTTT CASRGSTDTQYF
TRBJ1-3 TRBD1 - TRBV19 TGTGCCAGTAGTACAGGGACAGGGGTTGGAAACACCATATATTTT CASSTGTGVGNTIYF
TRBJ1-6 - - TRBV7-8 TGTGCCAGCAGCTTAGGTGTCGATAATTCACCCCTCCACTTT CASSLGVDNSPLHF
TRBJ1-1 - few TRBV15 TGTGCCACCAGCAGAGATGGCAGGGTAGGGACTGAAGCTTTCTTT CATSRDGRVGTEAFF
TRBJ2-6 - once TRBV6-5 TGTGCCAGCGGGCCCTCCTTCTCTGGGGCCAACGTCCTGACTTTC CASGPSFSGANVLTF
TRBJ2-2 TRBD1 - TRBV4-2 TGTGCCAGCAGCCTCGGACAGGGGGACACCGGGGAGCTGTTTTTT CASSLGQGDTGELFF
TRBJ2-6 - - TRBV3-1/TRBV3-2 TGTGCCAGCAGCCATTCAGGGCTCTCTGGGGCCAACGTCCTGACTTTC CASSHSGLSGANVLTF
TRBJ2-3 TRBD1 - TRBV10-3 TGTGCCATCAGTGAGTCGGGACAGGGGAGCCCAGATACGCAGTATTTT CAISESGQGSPDTQYF
TRBJ1-6 - - TRBV15 TGTGCCACCAGCAGAGAGCGGGACCCGATAAATTCACCCCTCCACTTT CATSRERDPINSPLHF